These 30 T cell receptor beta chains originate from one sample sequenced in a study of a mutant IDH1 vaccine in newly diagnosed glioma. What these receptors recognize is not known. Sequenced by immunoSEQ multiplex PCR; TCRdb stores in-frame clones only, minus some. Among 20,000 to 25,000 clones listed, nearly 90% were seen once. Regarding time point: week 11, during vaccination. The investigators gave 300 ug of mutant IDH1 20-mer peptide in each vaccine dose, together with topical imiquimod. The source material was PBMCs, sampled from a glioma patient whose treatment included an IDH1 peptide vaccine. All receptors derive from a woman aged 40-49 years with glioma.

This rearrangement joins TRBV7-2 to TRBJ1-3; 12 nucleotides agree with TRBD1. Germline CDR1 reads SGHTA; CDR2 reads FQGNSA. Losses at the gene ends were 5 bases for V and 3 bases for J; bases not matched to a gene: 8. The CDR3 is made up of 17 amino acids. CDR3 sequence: CASSPTGTGGDGNTIYF. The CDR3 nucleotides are TGTGCCAGCAGCCCGACCGGGACAGGGGGCGATGGAAACACCATATATTTT. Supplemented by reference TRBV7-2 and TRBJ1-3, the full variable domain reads GAGVSQSPSNKVTEKGKDVELRCDPISGHTALYWYRQSLGQGLEFLIYFQGNSAPDKSGLPSDRFSAERTGGSVSTLTIQRTQQEDSAVYLCASSPTGTGGDGNTIYFGEGSWLTVV.

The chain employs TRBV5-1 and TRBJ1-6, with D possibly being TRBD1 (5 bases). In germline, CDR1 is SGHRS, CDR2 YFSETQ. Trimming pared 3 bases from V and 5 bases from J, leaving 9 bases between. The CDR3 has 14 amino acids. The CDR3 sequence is CASSSGRDNSPLHF. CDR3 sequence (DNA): TGCGCCAGCAGCTCGGGACGGGATAATTCACCCCTCCACTTT.

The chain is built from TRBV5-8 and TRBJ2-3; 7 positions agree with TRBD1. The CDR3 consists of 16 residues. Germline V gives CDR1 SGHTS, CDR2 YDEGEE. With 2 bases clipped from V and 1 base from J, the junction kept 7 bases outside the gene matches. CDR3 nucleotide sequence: TGTGCCAGCAGCTTAGGACAGGTCTGGGGCACAGATACGCAGTATTTT. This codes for CASSLGQVWGTDTQYF.

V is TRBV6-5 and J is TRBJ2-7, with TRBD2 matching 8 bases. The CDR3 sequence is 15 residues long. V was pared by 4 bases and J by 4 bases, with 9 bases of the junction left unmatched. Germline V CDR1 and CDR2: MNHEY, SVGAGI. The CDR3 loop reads CASSFSGGPGYEQYF. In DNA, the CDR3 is TGTGCCAGCAGTTTCAGCGGGGGACCTGGGTACGAGCAGTACTTC.

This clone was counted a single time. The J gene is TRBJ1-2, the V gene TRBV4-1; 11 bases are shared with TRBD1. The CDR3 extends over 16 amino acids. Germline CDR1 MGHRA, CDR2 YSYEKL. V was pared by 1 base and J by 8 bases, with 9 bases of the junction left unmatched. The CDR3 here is CASSQAPGQGDEGYTF. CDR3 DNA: TGCGCCAGCAGCCAAGCTCCGGGACAGGGGGATGAAGGCTACACCTTC.

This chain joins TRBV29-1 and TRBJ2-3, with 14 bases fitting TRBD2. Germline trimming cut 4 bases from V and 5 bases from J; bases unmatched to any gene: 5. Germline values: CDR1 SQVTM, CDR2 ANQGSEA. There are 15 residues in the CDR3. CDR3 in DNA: TGCAGCGTTGGGGGGACTAGCGGGGGCAGAGATACGCAGTATTTT. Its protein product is CSVGGTSGGRDTQYF.

The DNA for the CDR3 is TGCGCCAGCAGCTACACTCGGGGAGATACGCAGTATTTT. Protein product: CASSYTRGDTQYF. The V and J genes are TRBV4-3 and TRBJ2-3; the D gene is possibly TRBD2 (5 bases). The CDR3 totals 13 residues. The germline CDR1 and CDR2 sequences are LGHNA and YSLEER. The ends were cut back, 5 bases at V and 5 bases at J, with 11 bases in the middle.

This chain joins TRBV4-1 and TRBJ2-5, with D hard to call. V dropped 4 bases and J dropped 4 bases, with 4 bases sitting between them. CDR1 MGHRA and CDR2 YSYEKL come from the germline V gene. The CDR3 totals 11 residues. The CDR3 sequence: CASSLRETQYF. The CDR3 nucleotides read TGCGCCAGCAGCCTACGAGAGACCCAGTACTTC.

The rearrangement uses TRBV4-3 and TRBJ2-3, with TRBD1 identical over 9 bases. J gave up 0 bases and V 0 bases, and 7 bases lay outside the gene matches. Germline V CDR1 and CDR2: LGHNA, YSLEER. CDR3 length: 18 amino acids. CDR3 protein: CASSQDRTGTGSTDTQYF. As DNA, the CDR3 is TGCGCCAGCAGCCAAGATAGGACCGGGACAGGGAGCACAGATACGCAGTATTTT.

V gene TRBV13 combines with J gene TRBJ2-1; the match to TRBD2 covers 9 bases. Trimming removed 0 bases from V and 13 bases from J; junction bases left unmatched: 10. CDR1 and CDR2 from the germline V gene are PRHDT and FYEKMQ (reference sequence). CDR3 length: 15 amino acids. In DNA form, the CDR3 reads TGTGCCAGCAGCTTAGGGCCCCTGGCGGGAGGGATACAGTTCTTC. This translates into CASSLGPLAGGIQFF.

The CDR3 nucleotides read TGTGCCACCTGGACAGAAACTGGAAACACCATATATTTT. Its translation: CATWTETGNTIYF. The chain links TRBV6-6 to TRBJ1-3, with TRBD1 as a possible D gene (6 bases). V lost 10 bases to trimming and J lost 2 bases, with 12 bases between them. From germline, CDR1 is MNHNY and CDR2 SVGAGI (reference sequence). The CDR3 contains 13 residues.

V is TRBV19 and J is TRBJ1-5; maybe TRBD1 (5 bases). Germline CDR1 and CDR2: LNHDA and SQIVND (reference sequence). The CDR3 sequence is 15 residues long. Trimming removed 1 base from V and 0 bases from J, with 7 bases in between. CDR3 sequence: CASSIGGDSNQPQHF. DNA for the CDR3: TGTGCCAGTAGTATAGGGGGGGATAGCAATCAGCCCCAGCATTTT.

CDR3 in DNA: TGTGCCAGCAGCTTGACCGGGAACTCCTACGAGCAGTACTTC. This gives the protein CASSLTGNSYEQYF. The J gene is TRBJ2-7, the V gene TRBV5-4, with a weak D call TRBD2 (5 bases). The V gene's germline CDR1 is SGHNT and CDR2 YYREEE (reference sequence). Trimming shortened V by 1 base and J by 0 bases, and 8 bases separated the two germline ends. The CDR3 has 14 amino acids.

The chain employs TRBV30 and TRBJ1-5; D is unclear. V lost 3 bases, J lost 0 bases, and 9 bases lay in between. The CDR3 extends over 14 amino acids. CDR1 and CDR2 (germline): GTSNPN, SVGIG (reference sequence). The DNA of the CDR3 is TGTGCCTGGAGCCCGGGAGTTAGCAATCAGCCCCAGCATTTT. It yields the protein CAWSPGVSNQPQHF.

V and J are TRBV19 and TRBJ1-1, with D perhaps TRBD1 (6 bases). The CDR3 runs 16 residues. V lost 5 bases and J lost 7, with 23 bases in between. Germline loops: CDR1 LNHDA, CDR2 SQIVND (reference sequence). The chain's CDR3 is CASSRGGSGQGGEAFF. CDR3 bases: TGTGCCAGTAGTCGGGGAGGGTCGGGACAAGGGGGTGAAGCTTTCTTT. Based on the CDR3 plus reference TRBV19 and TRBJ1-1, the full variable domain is DGGITQSPKYLFRKEGQNVTLSCEQNLNHDAMYWYRQDPGQGLRLIYYSQIVNDFQKGDIAEGYSVSREKKESFPLTVTSAQKNPTAFYLCASSRGGSGQGGEAFFGQGTRLTVV.

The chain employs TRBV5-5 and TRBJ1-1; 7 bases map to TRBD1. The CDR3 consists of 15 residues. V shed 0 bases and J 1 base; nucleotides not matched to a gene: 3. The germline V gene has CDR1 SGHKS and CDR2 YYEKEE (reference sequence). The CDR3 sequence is CASSLGQGRNTEAFF. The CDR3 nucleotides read TGTGCCAGCAGCTTGGGACAGGGCCGGAACACTGAAGCTTTCTTT.

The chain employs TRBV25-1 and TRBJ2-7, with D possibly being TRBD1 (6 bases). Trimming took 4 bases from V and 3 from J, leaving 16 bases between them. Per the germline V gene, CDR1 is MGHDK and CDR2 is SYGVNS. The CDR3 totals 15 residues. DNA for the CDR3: TGTGCCAGCAGTGGAGTAGACAGGACCCTCTACGAGCAGTACTTC. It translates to CASSGVDRTLYEQYF.

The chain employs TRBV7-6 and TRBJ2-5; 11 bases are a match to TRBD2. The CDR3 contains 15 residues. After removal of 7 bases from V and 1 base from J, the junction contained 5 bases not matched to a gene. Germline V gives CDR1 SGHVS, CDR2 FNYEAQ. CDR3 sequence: CASTRLAGPQETQYF. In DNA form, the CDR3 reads TGTGCCAGCACCAGACTAGCGGGGCCCCAAGAGACCCAGTACTTC.

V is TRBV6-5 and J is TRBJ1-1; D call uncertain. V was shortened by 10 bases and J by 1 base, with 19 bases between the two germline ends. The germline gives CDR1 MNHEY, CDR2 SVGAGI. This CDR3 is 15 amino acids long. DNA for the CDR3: TGTGCCACCGGGCCAAACCCAATCCGGAACACTGAAGCTTTCTTT. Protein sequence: CATGPNPIRNTEAFF.

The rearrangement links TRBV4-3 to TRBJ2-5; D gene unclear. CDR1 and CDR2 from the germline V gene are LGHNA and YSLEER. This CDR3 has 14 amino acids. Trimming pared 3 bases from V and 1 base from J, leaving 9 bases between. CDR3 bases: TGCGCCAGCAGCCAGCGGCTGAGCCAAGAGACCCAGTACTTC. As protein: CASSQRLSQETQYF.

The CDR3 sequence is CAWKGTGNYEQYF. CDR3 nucleotide sequence: TGTGCCTGGAAGGGGACAGGGAACTACGAGCAGTACTTC. The chain links TRBV30 to TRBJ2-7, with TRBD1 identical over 9 bases. CDR3 size: 13 residues. The germline V gene encodes CDR1 GTSNPN and CDR2 SVGIG (reference sequence). The V gene end was trimmed by 4 bases and the J gene end by 3 bases; junction bases not matched to a gene: 4.

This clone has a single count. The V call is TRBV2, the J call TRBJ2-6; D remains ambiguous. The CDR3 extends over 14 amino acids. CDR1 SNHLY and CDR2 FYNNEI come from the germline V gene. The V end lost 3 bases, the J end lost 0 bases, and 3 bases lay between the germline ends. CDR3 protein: CASSELSGANVLTF. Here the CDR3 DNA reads TGTGCCAGCAGTGAGCTCTCTGGGGCCAACGTCCTGACTTTC.

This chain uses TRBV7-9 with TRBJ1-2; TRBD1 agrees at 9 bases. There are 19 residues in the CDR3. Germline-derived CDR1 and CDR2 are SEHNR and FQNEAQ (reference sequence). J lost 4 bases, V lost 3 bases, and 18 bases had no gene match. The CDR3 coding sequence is TGTGCCAGCAGCTTCCTCCGGGACAGGGCGGAGACCAGGTCCTATGGCTACACCTTC. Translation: CASSFLRDRAETRSYGYTF.

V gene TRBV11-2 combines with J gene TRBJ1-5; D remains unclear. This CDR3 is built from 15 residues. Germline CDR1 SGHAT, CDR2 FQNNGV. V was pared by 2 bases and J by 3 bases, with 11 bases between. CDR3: CASSLTAGLNQPQHF. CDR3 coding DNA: TGTGCCAGCAGCTTAACGGCCGGCCTCAATCAGCCCCAGCATTTT.

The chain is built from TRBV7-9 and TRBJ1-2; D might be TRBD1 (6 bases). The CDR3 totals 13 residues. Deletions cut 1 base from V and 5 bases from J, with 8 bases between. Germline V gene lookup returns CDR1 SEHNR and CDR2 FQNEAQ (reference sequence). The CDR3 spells CASSLVGAYGYTF. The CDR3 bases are TGTGCCAGCAGCTTAGTGGGGGCATATGGCTACACCTTC.

The CDR3 loop reads CASINPGQGYGYTF. The CDR3 coding sequence is TGTGCCAGCATCAACCCGGGACAGGGCTATGGCTACACCTTC. This chain joins TRBV5-6 and TRBJ1-2; 9 bases map to TRBD1. The V gene end was trimmed by 6 bases and the J gene end by 4 bases; junction bases not matched to a gene: 7. The CDR3 has 14 residues. The germline CDR1 and CDR2 sequences are SGHDT and YYEEEE.

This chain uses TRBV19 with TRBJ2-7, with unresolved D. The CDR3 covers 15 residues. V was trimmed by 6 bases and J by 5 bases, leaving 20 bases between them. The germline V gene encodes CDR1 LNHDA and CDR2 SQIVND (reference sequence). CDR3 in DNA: TGTGCCAGTAGGGCAGATATGACACAATTGAACGAGCAGTACTTC. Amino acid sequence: CASRADMTQLNEQYF.

Written as DNA, the CDR3 is TGTGCCAGCAGTTGGAGGGACCAGTACGAGCAGTACTTC. Encoded protein: CASSWRDQYEQYF. The chain joins TRBV6-5 to TRBJ2-7; possibly TRBD2 for D (6 bases). V shed 4 bases and J shed 4 bases, with 11 bases lying between them. This CDR3 has 13 amino acids. From germline, CDR1 is MNHEY and CDR2 SVGAGI.

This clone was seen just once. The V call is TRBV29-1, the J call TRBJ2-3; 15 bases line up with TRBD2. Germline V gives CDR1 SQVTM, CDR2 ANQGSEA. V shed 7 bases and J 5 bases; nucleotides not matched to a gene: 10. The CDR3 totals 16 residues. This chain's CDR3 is CSAARTSGGALDTQYF. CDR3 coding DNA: TGCAGCGCGGCCAGGACTAGCGGGGGGGCCTTAGATACGCAGTATTTT.

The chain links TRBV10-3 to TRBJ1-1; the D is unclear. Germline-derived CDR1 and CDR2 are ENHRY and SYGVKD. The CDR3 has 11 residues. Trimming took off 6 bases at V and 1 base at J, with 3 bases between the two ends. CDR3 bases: TGTGCCATCAGAGAGAACACTGAAGCTTTCTTT. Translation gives CAIRENTEAFF.